This T cell receptor (beta chain) was observed in a study of T cell changes during pregnancy in multiple sclerosis. Generated by immunoSEQ multiplex PCR, the TCRdb table keeps only in-frame clones and is missing some. The table includes roughly 15,000 clones, roughly 86% detected once. CDR1 and CDR2 from the germline V gene are MDHEN and SYDVKM. This CDR3 region has 15 residues. V lost 8 bases, J lost 7 bases, and 11 bases stayed unmatched. This chain joins TRBV28 and TRBJ1-6; 7 positions match TRBD1. The sequence was collected from a female donor in good health, enrolled as a control in a pregnancy study. The source was CD8+ T cells from peripheral blood mononuclear cells, collected in the second trimester of pregnancy. The chain's CDR3 is CASSIRGAGNSPLHF. The CDR3 DNA sequence: TGTGCCAGCTCTATCAGGGGGGCAGGGAATTCACCCCTCCACTTT. The full variable domain, with the rest looked up from reference TRBV28 and TRBJ1-6, is DVKVTQSSRYLVKRTGEKVFLECVQDMDHENMFWYRQDPGLGLRLIYFSYDVKMKEKGDIPEGYSVSREKKERFSLILESASTNQTSMYLCASSIRGAGNSPLHFGNGTRLTVT.